Below are 23 T cell receptor beta chains sequenced from a single sample in a study of T cells expressing NK-cell markers. No DNA is given; TCRdb re-called the 5' RACE reads and lists each CDR3 protein once. Across roughly 150,000 distinct CDR3 sequences, the top ten clones capture 20% to 25% of the sample. Sequencing input: blood T cells: a sorted CD56 or NKG2C T cell subset, CD4+ or CD8+ T cells, or bulk PBMC T cells (not recorded which). These TCRs come from a man aged 18-69 years in good health.

The rearrangement links TRBV20-1 to TRBJ2-7; TCRdb names TRBD2, which stays unverified in the absence of DNA. Per germline, CDR1 DFQATT and CDR2 SNEGSKA (reference sequence). CDR3 length: 15 amino acids. The CDR3 loop is CSARDREGPAYEQYF.

The rearrangement joins TRBV4-2 to TRBJ2-3; with no DNA, the TCRdb D assignment of TRBD2 cannot be verified. CDR1 is LGHNA, CDR2 YNFKEQ, per germline. The CDR3 length is 15 residues. CDR3 in amino acids: CASSQVAGGVDTQYF.

The rearrangement joins TRBV7-3 to TRBJ2-3. The CDR3 runs 16 residues. Germline V gene lookup returns CDR1 SGHTA and CDR2 FQGTGA. The CDR3 protein is CASSQRTAAGTDTQYF. Supplemented by reference TRBV7-3 and TRBJ2-3, the full variable domain reads GAGVSQTPSNKVTEKGKYVELRCDPISGHTALYWYRQSLGQGPEFLIYFQGTGAADDSGLPNDRFFAVRPEGSVSTLKIQRTERGDSAVYLCASSQRTAAGTDTQYFGPGTRLTVL.

The chain links TRBV7-8 to TRBJ2-7; TCRdb picks TRBD1, but there is no DNA to check that call. The CDR3 sequence is 18 residues long. Germline assignment: CDR1 SGHVS and CDR2 FQNEAQ. CDR3 region: CASSSRVIWQGRSYEQYF.

The V and J genes are TRBV5-5 and TRBJ2-7. This CDR3 is 11 amino acids long. Germline CDR1 SGHKS, CDR2 YYEKEE (reference sequence). CDR3 sequence: CASRGNHEQYF.

The V and J genes are TRBV21-1 and TRBJ2-1; TCRdb's D gene call, TRBD1, goes unchecked for lack of DNA. TRBV21-1 is noted as a pseudogene. This CDR3 comprises 17 residues. CDR3: CASRAPGPLVSYNEQFF.

This rearrangement joins TRBV10-3 to TRBJ2-3; TCRdb calls TRBD2, which cannot be checked without DNA. The germline gives CDR1 ENHRY, CDR2 SYGVKD. CDR3 length: 13 amino acids. The CDR3: CAISGGATDTQYF.

V is TRBV10-3 and J is TRBJ1-5; TCRdb reports TRBD1, a call that lacks DNA to check it against. Germline V gene sequence: CDR1 ENHRY, CDR2 SYGVKD. There are 14 residues in the CDR3. The CDR3 reads CAISDGGGNQPQHF.

V usage is TRBV12-3 or TRBV12-4 and J usage is TRBJ1-2; as DNA is missing, the TRBD1 call by TCRdb cannot be tested. This CDR3 spans 14 amino acids. The CDR3 loop is CASSLQGSGDGYTF.

CDR3 residues: CASSQDRRTADTQYF. The chain combines TRBV4-1 with TRBJ2-3. CDR3 length: 15 amino acids. Germline V gives CDR1 MGHRA, CDR2 YSYEKL.

This CDR3 reads CASSLFYQFNEQFF. This chain links TRBV7-8 with TRBJ2-1. The CDR3 consists of 14 residues. Germline CDR1 SGHVS, CDR2 FQNEAQ. Together with reference TRBV7-8 and TRBJ2-1, the CDR3 gives the full variable domain: GAGVSQSPRYKVAKRGQDVALRCDPISGHVSLFWYQQALGQGPEFLTYFQNEAQLDKSGLPSDRFFAERPEGSVSTLKIQRTQQEDSAVYLCASSLFYQFNEQFFGPGTRLTVL.

The gene calls are TRBV7-9 and TRBJ2-2; TCRdb's D gene call, TRBD2, goes unchecked for lack of DNA. The germline V gene has CDR1 SEHNR and CDR2 FQNEAQ (reference sequence). The CDR3 contains 14 residues. The CDR3 loop is CASGLAPGVGELFF.

The rearrangement joins TRBV11-2 to TRBJ2-3; TCRdb's D call, TRBD2, is unchecked because there is no DNA. Germline CDR1 reads SGHAT; CDR2 reads FQNNGV. The CDR3 totals 15 residues. The CDR3 loop reads CASSVLAGGTDTQYF.

The V gene is TRBV6-5, the J gene TRBJ2-1. Germline-derived CDR1 and CDR2 are MNHEY and SVGAGI. This CDR3 region has 13 residues. The CDR3 loop reads CASSYGGFDEQFF.

This chain connects TRBV20-1 to TRBJ2-1; TCRdb names TRBD2, which stays unverified in the absence of DNA. Germline assignment: CDR1 DFQATT and CDR2 SNEGSKA (reference sequence). The CDR3 runs to 15 residues. The CDR3 is CSARPSGGPVDEQFF.

The V gene is TRBV15, the J gene TRBJ2-7; the D gene TCRdb calls, TRBD1, cannot be checked with no DNA. There are 15 residues in the CDR3. Per the germline V gene, CDR1 is LNHNV and CDR2 is YYDKDF (reference sequence). The chain's CDR3 is CATSRGQGMTYEQYF.

This chain links TRBV5-5 with TRBJ1-2; TCRdb calls TRBD1, which cannot be checked without DNA. Germline V gives CDR1 SGHKS, CDR2 YYEKEE (reference sequence). The CDR3 is 15 amino acids. The chain's CDR3 is CASSAGTGSRYGYTF. The full variable domain, in which reference TRBV5-5 and TRBJ1-2 provide the parts outside the CDR3, is DAGVTQSPTHLIKTRGQQVTLRCSPISGHKSVSWYQQVLGQGPQFIFQYYEKEERGRGNFPDRFSARQFPNYSSELNVNALLLGDSALYLCASSAGTGSRYGYTFGSGTRLTVV.

The CDR3 spells CASSYWGGGAENEQFF. The chain carries TRBV6-5 and TRBJ2-1; TCRdb's D gene call, TRBD2, goes unchecked for lack of DNA. The CDR3 loop spans 16 amino acids. Germline V lookup: CDR1 MNHEY, CDR2 SVGAGI.

The chain has TRBV28 and TRBJ2-7; TCRdb names TRBD1, which stays unverified in the absence of DNA. The CDR3 loop spans 14 amino acids. Germline V lookup: CDR1 MDHEN, CDR2 SYDVKM. The CDR3 loop reads CASSRDSPSGEQYF.

The rearrangement uses TRBV9 and TRBJ2-3. Germline V gives CDR1 SGDLS, CDR2 YYNGEE. The CDR3 covers 13 residues. This CDR3 reads CASSVGGEATQYF. The full variable domain, in which reference TRBV9 and TRBJ2-3 provide the parts outside the CDR3, is DSGVTQTPKHLITATGQRVTLRCSPRSGDLSVYWYQQSLDQGLQFLIQYYNGEERAKGNILERFSAQQFPDLHSELNLSSLELGDSALYFCASSVGGEATQYFGPGTRLTVL.

V usage is TRBV15 and J usage is TRBJ2-7. The CDR3 spans 13 residues. From germline, CDR1 is LNHNV and CDR2 YYDKDF (reference sequence). The CDR3 loop reads CATSDRKTYEQYF. The complete variable domain, with remaining parts taken from reference TRBV15 and TRBJ2-7, reads DAMVIQNPRYQVTQFGKPVTLSCSQTLNHNVMYWYQQKSSQAPKLLFHYYDKDFNNEADTPDNFQSRRPNTSFCFLDIRSPGLGDTAMYLCATSDRKTYEQYFGPGTRLTVT.

The chain combines TRBV11-2 with TRBJ2-2; no DNA is available, so the TRBD2 call from TCRdb remains unchecked. The CDR3 contains 12 residues. Per germline, CDR1 SGHAT and CDR2 FQNNGV. The CDR3 loop reads CAQLLPTGELFF.

The CDR3 region is CASSLLPGQGTTNEKLFF. The chain couples TRBV11-1 to TRBJ1-4; the D gene TCRdb calls, TRBD1, cannot be checked with no DNA. CDR3 length: 18 amino acids. Germline CDR1 is SGHAT and CDR2 is FQDESV (reference sequence).